Below are 17 T cell receptor beta chains sequenced from a single sample in a study of blood T cell repertoires in COVID-19. Method: immunoSEQ multiplex PCR; TCRdb's copy keeps in-frame clones and lacks some. The data hold some 300,000 clones, with around 90% observed a single time. Specimen: peripheral blood. These receptors were collected from a man between 18 and 29 years old with active or convalescent COVID-19.

J is TRBJ2-1 and V is TRBV6-5, with a possible D match to TRBD2 (6 bases). CDR1 and CDR2 from the germline V gene are MNHEY and SVGAGI. The V gene lost 8 bases and the J gene lost 9 bases, with 11 bases spanning the gap. CDR3 length: 11 residues. CDR3 region: CASLMGGEQFF. The CDR3, as DNA: TGTGCCAGCCTCATGGGGGGTGAGCAGTTCTTC.

This chain connects TRBV15 to TRBJ2-4; 8 bases match TRBD2. Unmatched junction bases numbered 9, after V lost 2 bases and J lost 0 bases. Germline loops: CDR1 LNHNV, CDR2 YYDKDF (reference sequence). The CDR3 sequence is 18 residues long. The CDR3 region has the DNA TGTGCCACCAGCAGACCCGGGGTAGCGGGGCTAGCCAAAAACATTCAGTACTTC. It codes for CATSRPGVAGLAKNIQYF.

This chain uses TRBV6-2 or TRBV6-3 with TRBJ2-1, with 11 bases matching TRBD1. Germline trimming cut 4 bases from V and 4 bases from J; bases unmatched to any gene: 6. Germline V gene data show CDR1 as MNHEY and CDR2 as SVGEGT. The CDR3 is 16 amino acids. This CDR3 reads CASSFPDRGPYNEQFF. DNA for the CDR3: TGTGCCAGCAGTTTCCCGGACAGGGGGCCATACAATGAGCAGTTCTTC.

J is TRBJ2-7 and V is TRBV5-1; 11 bases match TRBD2. Germline V gene lookup returns CDR1 SGHRS and CDR2 YFSETQ. The CDR3 is 15 amino acids. Trimming removed 4 bases from V and 2 bases from J; junction bases left unmatched: 5. The chain's CDR3 is CASSGTSGGAYEQYF. The CDR3 coding sequence is TGCGCCAGCAGCGGAACTAGCGGGGGAGCCTACGAGCAGTACTTC.

There are a few counts of this clone. V is TRBV18 and J is TRBJ2-1, with 8 bases identical to TRBD2. The CDR3 extends over 14 amino acids. Germline trimming cut 8 bases from V and 2 bases from J; bases unmatched to any gene: 5. Germline V gene data show CDR1 as KGHSH and CDR2 as LQKENI. The CDR3 protein is CASAGTRAYNEQFF. The CDR3 nucleotides are TGTGCCAGCGCGGGGACTAGGGCCTACAATGAGCAGTTCTTC. Full variable domain (rest looked up from reference TRBV18 and TRBJ2-1): NAGVMQNPRHLVRRRGQEARLRCSPMKGHSHVYWYRQLPEEGLKFMVYLQKENIIDESGMPKERFSAEFPKEGPSILRIQQVVRGDSAAYFCASAGTRAYNEQFFGPGTRLTVL.

This chain uses TRBV6-1 with TRBJ2-7, with D maybe TRBD2 (6 bases). The CDR3 has 15 residues. With 3 bases removed from V and 0 bases from J, the gap between germline ends came to 12 bases. Germline CDR1 and CDR2: MNHNS and SASEGT. The CDR3 DNA sequence: TGTGCCAGCAGTGAGCGGGGCTATACCTCCTACGAGCAGTACTTC. Translation: CASSERGYTSYEQYF.

The chain joins TRBV5-6 to TRBJ1-3, with D possibly being TRBD1 (5 bases). CDR1 and CDR2 (germline): SGHDT, YYEEEE. This CDR3 spans 12 amino acids. V lost 3 bases and J lost 8, with 9 bases in between. The CDR3, as DNA: TGTGCCAGCAGCTCCCAGGGTTACACCATATATTTT. Residues: CASSSQGYTIYF.

The gene calls are TRBV5-5 and TRBJ1-5; D possibly corresponds to TRBD1 (5 bases). Looked up from germline, CDR1 is SGHKS and CDR2 is YYEKEE (reference sequence). V lost 0 bases and J 2 bases, leaving 15 bases between the germline ends. The CDR3 extends over 17 amino acids. This chain's CDR3 is CASSLGGGRGGNQPQHF. In DNA form, the CDR3 reads TGTGCCAGCAGCTTGGGAGGAGGGCGGGGGGGCAATCAGCCCCAGCATTTT.

The chain employs TRBV7-6 and TRBJ2-4; the D gene is possibly TRBD2 (6 bases). CDR1 and CDR2 from the germline V gene are SGHVS and FNYEAQ. The CDR3 length is 15 residues. V was trimmed by 3 bases and J by 1 base, leaving 10 bases between them. CDR3 sequence reads: CASSFGGEAKNIQYF. Written as DNA, the CDR3 is TGTGCCAGCAGCTTTGGCGGGGAGGCCAAAAACATTCAGTACTTC.

This clone was observed once. The chain employs TRBV10-3 and TRBJ1-5; no clear D gene. The V end lost 0 bases, the J end lost 6 bases, and 12 bases lay between the germline ends. Germline CDR1 is ENHRY and CDR2 is SYGVKD. This CDR3 has 15 amino acids. The CDR3 spells CAISESGRPGQPQHF. CDR3 in DNA: TGTGCCATCAGTGAGTCGGGGAGACCAGGTCAGCCCCAGCATTTT.

V and J are TRBV9 and TRBJ1-1, with D unresolved. Germline CDR1 SGDLS, CDR2 YYNGEE. The CDR3 runs to 14 residues. V lost 3 bases, J lost 0 bases, and 9 bases lay in between. This CDR3 reads CASSGRGVNTEAFF. The CDR3 DNA follows: TGTGCCAGCAGCGGGAGAGGCGTGAACACTGAAGCTTTCTTT.

The chain has TRBV12-3 or TRBV12-4 and TRBJ1-1; D is possibly TRBD1 (6 bases). The CDR3 is 12 residues long. Deletions cut 3 bases from V and 6 bases from J, with 8 bases between. The CDR3 DNA follows: TGTGCCAGCAGTTTGGGACATTCTGAAGCTTTCTTT. Protein product: CASSLGHSEAFF.

The chain couples TRBV6-5 to TRBJ2-1; no firm D call. CDR1 MNHEY and CDR2 SVGAGI come from the germline V gene. Trimming left V 2 bases short and J 8 bases short, with 7 bases between. This CDR3 spans 12 amino acids. Here the CDR3 reads CASSYNTHEQFF. CDR3 sequence (DNA): TGTGCCAGCAGTTACAACACCCATGAGCAGTTCTTC.

The chain is built from TRBV9 and TRBJ2-1; TRBD2 agrees at 9 bases. Unmatched junction bases numbered 3, after V lost 5 bases and J lost 3 bases. This CDR3 comprises 14 residues. Germline V gene lookup returns CDR1 SGDLS and CDR2 YYNGEE. The CDR3 sequence is CASRASGDYNEQFF. The CDR3 DNA reads TGTGCCAGCAGGGCTAGCGGGGACTACAATGAGCAGTTCTTC.

The rearrangement joins TRBV4-1 to TRBJ2-3, with 10 bases fitting TRBD2. Germline CDR1 reads MGHRA; CDR2 reads YSYEKL. The V segment lost 6 bases and the J segment 0 bases; nucleotides outside the gene matches: 3. CDR3 length: 15 residues. The CDR3 here is CASRQLAGSTDTQYF. DNA of the CDR3: TGCGCCAGCAGACAACTAGCGGGGAGCACAGATACGCAGTATTTT.

The genes are TRBV28 and TRBJ1-1; weak D call: TRBD1 (5 bases). This CDR3 is 12 amino acids long. V gave up 1 base and J gave up 7 bases, with 7 bases separating them. Germline V CDR1 and CDR2: MDHEN, SYDVKM. The CDR3 bases are TGTGCCAGCAGTTTATTAGACAGTGAAGCTTTCTTT. Translation gives CASSLLDSEAFF. The complete variable domain, with remaining parts taken from reference TRBV28 and TRBJ1-1, reads DVKVTQSSRYLVKRTGEKVFLECVQDMDHENMFWYRQDPGLGLRLIYFSYDVKMKEKGDIPEGYSVSREKKERFSLILESASTNQTSMYLCASSLLDSEAFFGQGTRLTVV.

This rearrangement joins TRBV18 to TRBJ2-2; D is unresolved. Germline V lookup: CDR1 KGHSH, CDR2 LQKENI. Trimming shortened V by 6 bases and J by 0 bases, and 11 bases separated the two germline ends. The CDR3 has 15 amino acids. CDR3 DNA: TGTGCCAGCTCCGTCAACACACCGAACACCGGGGAGCTGTTTTTT. Translating it yields CASSVNTPNTGELFF.